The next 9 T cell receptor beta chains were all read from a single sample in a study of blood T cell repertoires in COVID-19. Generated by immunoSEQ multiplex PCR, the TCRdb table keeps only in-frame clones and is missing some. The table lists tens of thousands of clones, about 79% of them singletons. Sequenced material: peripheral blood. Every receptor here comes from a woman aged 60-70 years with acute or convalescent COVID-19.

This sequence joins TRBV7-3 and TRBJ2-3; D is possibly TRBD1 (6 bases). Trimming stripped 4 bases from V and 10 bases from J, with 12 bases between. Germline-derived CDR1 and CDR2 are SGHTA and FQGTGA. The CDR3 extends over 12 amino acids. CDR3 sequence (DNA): TGTGCCAGCAGCTCAGGACAGTCCCCGCAGTATTTT. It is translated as CASSSGQSPQYF.

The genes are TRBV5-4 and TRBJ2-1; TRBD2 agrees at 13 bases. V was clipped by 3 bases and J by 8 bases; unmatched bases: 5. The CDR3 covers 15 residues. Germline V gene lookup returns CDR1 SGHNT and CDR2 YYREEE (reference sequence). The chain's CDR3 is CASSSGTSGIDEQFF. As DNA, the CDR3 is TGTGCCAGCAGCTCCGGGACTAGCGGGATAGATGAGCAGTTCTTC.

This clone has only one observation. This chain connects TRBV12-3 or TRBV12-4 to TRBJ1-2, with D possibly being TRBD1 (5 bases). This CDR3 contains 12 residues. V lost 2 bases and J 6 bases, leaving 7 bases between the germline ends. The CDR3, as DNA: TGTGCCAGCAGTTTAAAAGGGGATGGCTACACCTTC. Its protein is CASSLKGDGYTF.

This chain's CDR3 is CASSLTYGEDTQYF. DNA of the CDR3: TGCGCCAGCAGCTTGACCTACGGGGAAGATACGCAGTATTTT. The chain joins TRBV5-1 to TRBJ2-3; D perhaps matches TRBD2 (5 bases). V dropped 1 base and J dropped 5 bases, with 11 bases sitting between them. The CDR3 has 14 amino acids. Germline V lookup: CDR1 SGHRS, CDR2 YFSETQ.

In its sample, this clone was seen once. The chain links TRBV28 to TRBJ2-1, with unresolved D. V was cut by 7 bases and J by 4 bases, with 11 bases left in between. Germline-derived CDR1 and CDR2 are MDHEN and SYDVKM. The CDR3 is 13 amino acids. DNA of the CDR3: TGTGCCAGCATCGCCCCCAGGTACAATGAGCAGTTCTTC. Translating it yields CASIAPRYNEQFF.

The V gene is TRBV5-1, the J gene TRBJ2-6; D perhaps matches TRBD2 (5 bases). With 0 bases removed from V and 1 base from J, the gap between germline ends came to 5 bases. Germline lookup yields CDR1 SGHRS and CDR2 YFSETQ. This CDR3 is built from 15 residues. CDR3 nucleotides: TGCGCCAGCAGCTTGGGAGGGTCTGGGGCCAACGTCCTGACTTTC. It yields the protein CASSLGGSGANVLTF.

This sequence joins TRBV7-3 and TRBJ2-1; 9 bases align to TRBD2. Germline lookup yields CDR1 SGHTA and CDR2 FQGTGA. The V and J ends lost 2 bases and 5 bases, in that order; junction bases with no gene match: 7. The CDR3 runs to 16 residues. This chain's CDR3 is CASSLLRTSDNNEQFF. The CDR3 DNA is TGTGCCAGCAGCTTACTACGGACTAGCGACAACAATGAGCAGTTCTTC.

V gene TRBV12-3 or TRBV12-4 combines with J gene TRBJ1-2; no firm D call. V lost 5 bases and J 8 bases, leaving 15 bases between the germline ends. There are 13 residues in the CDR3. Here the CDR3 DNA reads TGTGCCAGCAGTGTTCGGGTGGATAGGGGCTACACCTTC. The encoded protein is CASSVRVDRGYTF.

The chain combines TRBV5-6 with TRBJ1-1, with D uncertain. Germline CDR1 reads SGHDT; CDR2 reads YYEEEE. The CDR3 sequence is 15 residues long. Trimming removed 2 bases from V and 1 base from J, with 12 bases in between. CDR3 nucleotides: TGTGCCAGCAGCTTCCGGGAGAGGACGAACACTGAAGCTTTCTTT. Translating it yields CASSFRERTNTEAFF. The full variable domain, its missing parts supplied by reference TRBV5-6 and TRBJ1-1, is DAGVTQSPTHLIKTRGQQVTLRCSPKSGHDTVSWYQQALGQGPQFIFQYYEEEERQRGNFPDRFSGHQFPNYSSELNVNALLLGDSALYLCASSFRERTNTEAFFGQGTRLTVV.